One sample yielded the 27 T cell receptor beta chains listed below, sequenced in a study of blood T cells in healthy people across ages. Next came a second PCR, run for roughly 6 to 11 cycles, which used a sample-barcoded 5' primer along with a J-beta primer mix. MiXCR was run by TCRdb on the 5' RACE reads, yielding one entry per CDR3 protein. The repertoire holds 1.5 million to 2 million distinct CDR3 sequences, with roughly 52% as singletons. Sequenced material: blood. The receptors shown here come from a middle-aged woman in good health.

The chain links TRBV2 to TRBJ2-1; 10 nucleotides agree with TRBD2. The CDR3 sequence is 17 residues long. Germline V gene lookup returns CDR1 SNHLY and CDR2 FYNNEI. V lost 6 bases to trimming and J lost 5 bases; unmatched junction nucleotides: 13. The CDR3 here is CASRKLPSGGADNEQFF. In nucleotides, the CDR3 is TGTGCCAGCAGGAAACTACCGAGCGGGGGGGCGGACAATGAGCAGTTCTTC.

The chain is built from TRBV9 and TRBJ1-4; 7 bases agree with TRBD1. V was clipped by 0 bases and J by 8 bases; unmatched bases: 7. The CDR3 covers 15 residues. Germline V gene lookup returns CDR1 SGDLS and CDR2 YYNGEE. The CDR3 bases are TGTGCCAGCAGCGTAGAGACAGGGTCGTACGAAAAACTGTTTTTT. Its protein is CASSVETGSYEKLFF.

This clonotype was detected only once. This chain uses TRBV2 with TRBJ2-7; TRBD2 agrees at 10 bases. The end of the DNA is better explained by TRBJ2-5, so the J call may be wrong. CDR1 and CDR2 from the germline V gene are SNHLY and FYNNEI. The CDR3 length is 17 residues. The CDR3 loop is CASSARPGLAAQETQYF. The CDR3 DNA sequence: TGTGCCAGCAGTGCGCGACCAGGACTAGCGGCTCAAGAGACCCAGTACTTC.

This clonotype was seen only a few times. This chain uses TRBV6-2 or TRBV6-3 with TRBJ2-5; D is perhaps TRBD2 (5 bases). The germline V gene has CDR1 MNHEY and CDR2 SVGEGT. CDR3 length equals 16 residues. Trimming took 6 bases from V and 4 from J, leaving 21 bases between them. The CDR3 DNA reads as TGTGCCAGCAGACCTTCGGGAACTCCGGAAACAGAGACCCAGTACTTC. Translated, it gives CASRPSGTPETETQYF.

The CDR3 spells CASSYSWTSGSYEQYF. The CDR3 DNA reads TGTGCCAGCAGTTACTCGTGGACTAGCGGCTCCTACGAGCAGTACTTC. The chain recombines TRBV6-2 or TRBV6-3 with TRBJ2-7, with 10 bases identical to TRBD2. Germline V gene data show CDR1 as MNHEY and CDR2 as SVGEGT. V was pared by 0 bases and J by 0 bases, with 2 bases of the junction left unmatched. The CDR3 contains 16 residues.

This clonotype was detected only a few times. No DNA is shown, since the ends of the CDR3 on it are uncertain; the CDR3 is the one TCRdb lists. CDR3 sequence: CASSTSTGNVYEQYF. This sequence joins TRBV6-2 or TRBV6-3 and TRBJ2-7; TRBD1 was called by the table and not checked on the DNA. Germline CDR1 and CDR2: MNHEY and SVGEGT. From its first to its last residue, the CDR3 has 15 amino acids.

This clonotype was seen a handful of times. The chain uses TRBV10-3 and TRBJ2-3, with D perhaps TRBD1 or TRBD2 (6 bases each). This CDR3 spans 14 amino acids. Germline values: CDR1 ENHRY, CDR2 SYGVKD. V was shortened by 4 bases and J by 2 bases, with 10 bases between the two germline ends. The CDR3 is CAISVRGATDTQYF. CDR3 bases: TGTGCCATCAGTGTAAGGGGGGCCACAGATACGCAGTATTTT.

This clonotype was seen a single time. The chain has TRBV29-1 and TRBJ2-1; D is perhaps TRBD2 (6 bases). The end of the DNA is better explained by TRBJ2-7, so the J call may be wrong. The CDR3 extends over 12 amino acids. The germline gives CDR1 SQVTM, CDR2 ANQGSEA. The CDR3 here is CSVEEGYNEQYF. CDR3 nucleotide sequence: TGCAGCGTTGAGGAGGGGTACAATGAGCAGTACTTC.

In its sample, this clonotype was seen a few times. This sequence joins TRBV2 and TRBJ2-1; 10 nucleotides align to TRBD2. Germline V gene data show CDR1 as SNHLY and CDR2 as FYNNEI. V shed 5 bases and J 7 bases; nucleotides not matched to a gene: 5. The CDR3 runs 14 residues. CDR3 sequence reads: CASSPSGGRNEQFF. CDR3 bases: TGTGCCAGCAGTCCTAGCGGGGGTAGGAATGAGCAGTTCTTC.

This clonotype was found a few times. The gene calls are TRBV6-2 or TRBV6-3 and TRBJ2-3; TRBD2 aligns across 12 bases. The CDR3 extends over 16 amino acids. Germline V gene sequence: CDR1 MNHEY, CDR2 SVGEGT. The V gene end was trimmed by 6 bases and the J gene end by 5 bases; junction bases not matched to a gene: 9. The CDR3 DNA reads TGTGCCAGCAGAGCGATCAGGACTAGCGGGGAAGATACGCAGTATTTT. Translation: CASRAIRTSGEDTQYF.

This clonotype occurred a few times. V gene TRBV5-6 combines with J gene TRBJ2-7, with 8 bases identical to TRBD1. Germline V gives CDR1 SGHDT, CDR2 YYEEEE. The CDR3 runs to 14 residues. The J segment lost 6 bases and the V segment lost 4 bases, leaving 9 bases of the junction unmatched. In nucleotides, the CDR3 is TGTGCCAGCAGCCCCTTGGACAGGGAAGGCGAGCAGTACTTC. It yields the protein CASSPLDREGEQYF.

V usage is TRBV10-3 and J usage is TRBJ2-3; D uncertain. Germline V gene data show CDR1 as ENHRY and CDR2 as SYGVKD. Trimming stripped 2 bases from V and 1 base from J, with 10 bases between. This CDR3 region has 15 residues. Here the CDR3 DNA reads TGTGCCATCAGTGAGCAGATGCACGGCACAGATACGCAGTATTTT. The encoded protein is CAISEQMHGTDTQYF.

The rearrangement uses TRBV11-2 and TRBJ2-3; D is unclear. Trimming took off 2 bases at V and 2 bases at J, with 11 bases between the two ends. Germline CDR1 and CDR2: SGHAT and FQNNGV. CDR3 size: 15 residues. CDR3 residues: CASSLLPLNTDTQYF. DNA of the CDR3: TGTGCCAGCAGCTTACTACCCCTTAACACAGATACGCAGTATTTT.

This clonotype was detected a few times. The V gene is TRBV12-3 or TRBV12-4, the J gene TRBJ1-2; D not resolved. This CDR3 comprises 12 residues. Between the trimmed V and J ends, which lost 6 bases and 5 bases, there was a span of 10 bases. The CDR3: CASRPGPYGYTF. The CDR3 DNA follows: TGTGCCAGCAGGCCGGGTCCATATGGCTACACCTTC.

The chain couples TRBV20-1 to TRBJ2-5; no clear D. Germline V gives CDR1 DFQATT, CDR2 SNEGSKA (reference sequence). V lost 1 base to trimming and J lost 1 base, with 10 bases between them. This CDR3 region has 14 residues. CDR3: CSARVRTTQETQYF. CDR3 nucleotides: TGCAGTGCTAGAGTGAGAACTACCCAAGAGACCCAGTACTTC.

CDR3 protein: CSVRSWAGEQETQFF. CDR3 coding DNA: TGCAGCGTTAGATCCTGGGCAGGCGAACAAGAGACCCAGTTCTTC. The chain is built from TRBV29-1 and TRBJ2-5, with unresolved D. The last part of the DNA fits TRBJ2-1 better; the J call may be wrong. Germline assignment: CDR1 SQVTM and CDR2 ANQGSEA. The CDR3 totals 15 residues.

Worth noting for this clonotype: With a much larger clone just one base away, this may be a read error. The chain recombines TRBV2 with TRBJ2-1; 7 bases fit TRBD1. The CDR3 length is 12 residues. Germline V lookup: CDR1 SNHLY, CDR2 FYNNEI. CDR3 protein: CAGRDRDNEQFF. The CDR3 DNA is TGTGCCGGCAGAGACAGGGACAATGAGCAGTTCTTC. Full variable domain (rest looked up from reference TRBV2 and TRBJ2-1): EPEVTQTPSHQVTQMGQEVILRCVPISNHLYFYWYRQILGQKVEFLVSFYNNEISEKSEIFDDQFSVERPDGSNFTLKIRSTKLEDSAMYFCAGRDRDNEQFFGPGTRLTVL.

The gene calls are TRBV7-3 and TRBJ1-2, with TRBD1 matching 9 bases. The J segment lost 11 bases and the V segment lost 5 bases, leaving 3 bases of the junction unmatched. This CDR3 is 11 amino acids long. Germline CDR1 SGHTA, CDR2 FQGTGA. The CDR3 nucleotides are TGTGCCAGCAGCGACGGGACAGGGTACACCTTC. It specifies CASSDGTGYTF.

The chain recombines TRBV12-3 or TRBV12-4 with TRBJ1-2; TRBD1 matches 7 bases. Unmatched junction bases numbered 3, after V lost 2 bases and J lost 6 bases. The CDR3 is made up of 13 amino acids. CDR3 protein: CASSLQGGNGYTF. The CDR3 nucleotides read TGTGCCAGCAGTTTACAGGGGGGGAATGGCTACACCTTC.

The V and J genes are TRBV20-1 and TRBJ1-2; D not certain. CDR1 and CDR2 (germline): DFQATT, SNEGSKA (reference sequence). The CDR3 contains 14 residues. Trimming removed 4 bases at V and 0 bases at J, with 12 bases between. The CDR3, as DNA: TGCAGTGCTACAGGCCCGCTAGCTAACTATGGCTACACCTTC. It encodes CSATGPLANYGYTF.

This clonotype was found once. V usage is TRBV28 and J usage is TRBJ2-7, with 10 bases matching TRBD1. The assigned J gene may be wrong: the sequence end matches TRBJ2-5 better. CDR3 size: 18 residues. Germline CDR1 reads MDHEN; CDR2 reads SYDVKM. CDR3 DNA: TGTGCCAGCAGCCCAAACCCAGGGACAGGGGATGCAGGAGAGACCCAGTACTTC. It is translated as CASSPNPGTGDAGETQYF.

V usage is TRBV4-2 and J usage is TRBJ2-5; 7 bases agree with TRBD2. This CDR3 has 16 amino acids. Germline-derived CDR1 and CDR2 are LGHNA and YNFKEQ. The V and J ends lost 2 bases and 11 bases, in that order; junction bases with no gene match: 17. For the CDR3, the DNA is TGTGCCAGCAGCCAAAAAACGGGGGGAGCATACAATGAGCAGTACTTC. Translation gives CASSQKTGGAYNEQYF.

This clonotype has just a few counts. The V and J genes are TRBV7-6 and TRBJ2-5, with TRBD1 matching over 9 bases. The CDR3 is made up of 15 amino acids. J gave up 5 bases and V 1 base, and 5 bases lay outside the gene matches. Germline V gene data show CDR1 as SGHVS and CDR2 as FNYEAQ. The CDR3, as DNA: TGTGCCAGCAGCTTAGGCCCGGACAGGGGTGAGACCCAGTACTTC. Translation: CASSLGPDRGETQYF.

This rearrangement joins TRBV27 to TRBJ2-3; 8 positions match TRBD2. Germline-derived CDR1 and CDR2 are MNHEY and SMNVEV (reference sequence). The CDR3 is 15 residues long. The J segment lost 13 bases and the V segment lost 6 bases, leaving 18 bases of the junction unmatched. CDR3 in DNA: TGTGCCAGCAGGTTAGCGGGAAGTAATCTTAGCCCGGAGTATTTT. Amino acids: CASRLAGSNLSPEYF.

This clonotype was detected a few times. The J gene is TRBJ1-2, the V gene TRBV5-1; no clear D gene. The CDR3 covers 13 residues. CDR1 is SGHRS, CDR2 YFSETQ, per germline. Trimming left V 7 bases short and J 3 bases short, with 13 bases between. The CDR3 bases are TGCGCCAGCGGAACCGGTCTCGACTATGGCTACACCTTC. Encoded protein: CASGTGLDYGYTF. Based on the CDR3 plus reference TRBV5-1 and TRBJ1-2, the full variable domain is KAGVTQTPRYLIKTRGQQVTLSCSPISGHRSVSWYQQTPGQGLQFLFEYFSETQRNKGNFPGRFSGRQFSNSRSEMNVSTLELGDSALYLCASGTGLDYGYTFGSGTRLTVV.

This clonotype showed up just a few times. The chain has TRBV6-2 or TRBV6-3 and TRBJ2-7; 9 nucleotides line up with TRBD2. The CDR3 totals 15 residues. CDR1 and CDR2 from the germline V gene are MNHEY and SVGEGT. Unmatched junction bases numbered 5, after V lost 5 bases and J lost 0 bases. CDR3 residues: CASSRTSASSYEQYF. Written as DNA, the CDR3 is TGTGCCAGCAGTCGGACTAGCGCAAGCTCCTACGAGCAGTACTTC.

The CDR3 sequence is CATTNPVQETQYF. The CDR3, as DNA: TGTGCCACTACAAACCCAGTCCAAGAGACCCAGTACTTC. The gene calls are TRBV28 and TRBJ2-5; D ambiguous. This CDR3 comprises 13 residues. The V and J ends lost 10 bases and 1 base respectively, with 13 bases between them. CDR1 is MDHEN, CDR2 SYDVKM, per germline.